Listed here are 28 T cell receptor beta chains from one sample, sequenced in a study of naive and memory T cell subsets. Adult healthy volunteers gave 2.5 ml peripheral blood for whole-blood RNA. Blood and skin TCR RNA was reverse transcribed with alpha and beta constant primers. TCRdb independently ran MiXCR on the 5' RACE reads; one entry per CDR3 protein. The sample holds over 20,000 distinct CDR3 sequences, 20% to 25% seen once. The receptors were gathered from a female donor in good health.

By sample share, this clonotype is medium-sized. The chain links TRBV7-2 to TRBJ2-3; D is undetermined. The length of the CDR3 is 13 residues. The germline V gene has CDR1 SGHTA and CDR2 FQGNSA. Trimming removed 6 bases at V and 0 bases at J, with 7 bases between. CDR3 residues: CASSRASTDTQYF. The CDR3 nucleotides are TGTGCCAGCAGTAGGGCTAGCACAGATACGCAGTATTTT.

The chain couples TRBV20-1 to TRBJ2-7; D gene ambiguous. Looked up from germline, CDR1 is DFQATT and CDR2 is SNEGSKA (reference sequence). Trimming left V 4 bases short and J 2 bases short, with 18 bases between. This CDR3 is built from 15 residues. The chain's CDR3 is CSATPMSDKPYEQYF. The DNA of the CDR3 is TGCAGTGCTACCCCGATGTCCGATAAACCCTACGAGCAGTACTTC.

By share, this clonotype ranks as medium-sized. The chain uses TRBV12-3 or TRBV12-4 and TRBJ2-2; D remains ambiguous. V dropped 3 bases and J dropped 5 bases, with 7 bases sitting between them. The CDR3 totals 13 residues. For the CDR3, the DNA is TGTGCCAGCAGTTTCCGCGGTACCGGGGAGCTGTTTTTT. Translated: CASSFRGTGELFF.

This clonotype was observed a handful of times. The J gene is TRBJ2-7, the V gene TRBV20-1; 7 bases agree with TRBD1. The CDR3 length is 14 residues. Germline CDR1 reads DFQATT; CDR2 reads SNEGSKA (reference sequence). V lost 6 bases and J lost 3; bases outside the gene matches: 11. CDR3 residues: CSATGQALFYEQYF. CDR3 DNA sequence: TGCAGTGCCACCGGACAGGCCCTTTTCTACGAGCAGTACTTC.

On this clonotype: A clone one base away is much larger, so this may be a read error. This sequence joins TRBV18 and TRBJ2-1; 7 bases match TRBD1. CDR3 length: 15 amino acids. Germline CDR1 is KGHSH and CDR2 is LQKENI. V was clipped by 6 bases and J by 3 bases; unmatched bases: 8. Written as DNA, the CDR3 is TGTGCCAGCTCCCAAAGACAGGGTCGCTACAATGAGCAGTTCTTC. It yields the protein CASSQRQGRYNEQFF.

In its sample, this clonotype was seen many times. The rearrangement joins TRBV6-5 to TRBJ2-7; perhaps TRBD2 as D (5 bases). V lost 2 bases, J lost 0 bases, and 17 bases lay in between. Germline loops: CDR1 MNHEY, CDR2 SVGAGI. The CDR3 runs 17 residues. CDR3 loop: CASSYPVSAVGSYEQYF. In DNA, the CDR3 is TGTGCCAGCAGTTACCCGGTTAGCGCAGTGGGCTCCTACGAGCAGTACTTC.

This clonotype counts as medium-sized (0.01 to 0.1%). The CDR3 loop reads CASSLWGGSNQPQHF. The CDR3 region has the DNA TGTGCCAGCAGTTTATGGGGGGGCAGCAATCAGCCCCAGCATTTT. The chain employs TRBV12-3 or TRBV12-4 and TRBJ1-5; tentatively, D is TRBD1 (6 bases). The CDR3 loop spans 15 amino acids. V was shortened by 2 bases and J by 1 base, with 9 bases between the two germline ends.

This clonotype has just a few counts. The gene calls are TRBV29-1 and TRBJ1-5; a possible D gene is TRBD1 (6 bases). In germline, CDR1 is SQVTM, CDR2 ANQGSEA. V was cut by 4 bases and J by 5 bases, with 9 bases left in between. This CDR3 region has 12 residues. CDR3 sequence: CSVGQADQPQHF. In nucleotides, the CDR3 is TGCAGCGTTGGACAGGCCGATCAGCCCCAGCATTTT.

V usage is TRBV5-6 and J usage is TRBJ2-3; D might be TRBD1 (6 bases). Trimming removed 2 bases at V and 4 bases at J, with 8 bases between. The CDR3 has 13 residues. Germline CDR1 reads SGHDT; CDR2 reads YYEEEE. The CDR3 DNA follows: TGTGCCAGCAGCTTAACAGGGTCAGATACGCAGTATTTT. This encodes CASSLTGSDTQYF.

The rearrangement links TRBV4-1 to TRBJ2-7; 7 nucleotides agree with TRBD2. Germline-derived CDR1 and CDR2 are MGHRA and YSYEKL. V was pared by 3 bases and J by 1 base, with 9 bases of the junction left unmatched. The CDR3 is made up of 16 amino acids. CDR3 DNA: TGCGCCAGCAGCCAGGAACCGGGACTATCATCCTACGAGCAGTACTTC. It yields the protein CASSQEPGLSSYEQYF.

This clonotype ranks as medium-sized. The J gene is TRBJ1-3, the V gene TRBV6-5; D is unclear. The germline V gene encodes CDR1 MNHEY and CDR2 SVGAGI. V lost 6 bases, J lost 0 bases, and 12 bases lay in between. The CDR3 has 15 amino acids. This chain's CDR3 is CASRLTVSSGNTIYF. DNA for the CDR3: TGTGCCAGCAGATTGACTGTCAGCTCTGGAAACACCATATATTTT.

By share, this clonotype ranks as medium-sized (0.01 to 0.1%). CDR3 sequence (DNA): TGTGCTAGTGGTTTGGCCTGGTCCTACAATGAGCAGTTCTTC. Protein sequence: CASGLAWSYNEQFF. This chain uses TRBV12-5 with TRBJ2-1; D is unclear. Per germline, CDR1 LGHNT and CDR2 FRNRAP. This CDR3 region has 14 residues. V lost 1 base and J 1 base, leaving 5 bases between the germline ends.

CDR3 DNA sequence: TGTGCCTGGAGTGTCGGGAGAGACATTCAGTACTTC. Translated: CAWSVGRDIQYF. The rearrangement uses TRBV30 and TRBJ2-4; D perhaps matches TRBD2 (6 bases). Germline V gene lookup returns CDR1 GTSNPN and CDR2 SVGIG (reference sequence). Trimming pared 0 bases from V and 8 bases from J, leaving 8 bases between. The CDR3 loop spans 12 amino acids.

The genes are TRBV5-1 and TRBJ2-5, with 10 bases aligning to TRBD2. Per the germline V gene, CDR1 is SGHRS and CDR2 is YFSETQ. CDR3 size: 15 residues. J lost 5 bases, V lost 4 bases, and 8 bases had no gene match. The CDR3 DNA reads TGCGCCAGCAGCACCATAGCGGGAGGCGGGGAGACCCAGTACTTC. Its translation is CASSTIAGGGETQYF.

This clonotype was counted many times. The V gene is TRBV20-1, the J gene TRBJ2-3; tentative D call: TRBD2 (6 bases). The V gene's germline CDR1 is DFQATT and CDR2 SNEGSKA (reference sequence). The CDR3 is 13 amino acids. Trimming removed 3 bases from V and 1 base from J, with 8 bases in between. The CDR3 reads CSASGGGTDTQYF. CDR3 coding DNA: TGCAGTGCTAGCGGGGGAGGCACAGATACGCAGTATTTT.

This sequence joins TRBV6-5 and TRBJ1-1, with D maybe TRBD1 (6 bases). The CDR3 totals 13 residues. V was clipped by 6 bases and J by 4 bases, with 12 bases between them. CDR1 is MNHEY and CDR2 is SVGAGI in the germline V gene. The CDR3: CASSTGLVTEAFF. CDR3 DNA sequence: TGTGCCAGCAGCACAGGGTTAGTCACTGAAGCTTTCTTT.

The V call is TRBV29-1, the J call TRBJ2-3, with D unresolved. The CDR3 runs to 13 residues. V lost 1 base and J lost 6, with 11 bases in between. Germline V gene sequence: CDR1 SQVTM, CDR2 ANQGSEA. CDR3 DNA sequence: TGCAGCGTTGAAGGACGGAACGAGGATACGCAGTATTTT. It codes for CSVEGRNEDTQYF.

The rearrangement uses TRBV6-2 or TRBV6-3 and TRBJ2-6, with no clear D. The CDR3 extends over 14 amino acids. Germline V gene data show CDR1 as MNHEY and CDR2 as SVGEGT. Trimming left V 5 bases short and J 0 bases short, with 5 bases between. For the CDR3, the DNA is TGTGCCAGCAGTCTAGACTCTGGGGCCAACGTCCTGACTTTC. It specifies CASSLDSGANVLTF.

This clonotype has a handful of counts. The chain combines TRBV9 with TRBJ2-7; no clear D. Trimming stripped 0 bases from V and 1 base from J, with 8 bases between. CDR1 is SGDLS, CDR2 YYNGEE, per germline. The CDR3 is 14 amino acids. CDR3 DNA: TGTGCCAGCAGCGTAGGGATGAATTCCTACGAGCAGTACTTC. Protein product: CASSVGMNSYEQYF.

In its sample, this clonotype was seen many times. The rearrangement links TRBV12-3 or TRBV12-4 to TRBJ1-1; 9 bases line up with TRBD1. This CDR3 region has 16 residues. V was clipped by 6 bases and J by 1 base; unmatched bases: 9. In DNA, the CDR3 is TGTGCCAGCAGGCGAACGGGACAGGGCGGGAACACTGAAGCTTTCTTT. Protein sequence: CASRRTGQGGNTEAFF.

This clonotype was found once. The V gene is TRBV7-3, the J gene TRBJ2-1, with 8 bases identical to TRBD2. Per germline, CDR1 SGHTA and CDR2 FQGTGA. V gave up 3 bases and J gave up 5 bases; unmatched junction bases: 3. The CDR3 runs to 14 residues. CDR3 sequence reads: CASSFGGANNEQFF. The CDR3 DNA reads TGTGCCAGCAGCTTCGGGGGGGCAAACAATGAGCAGTTCTTC. Complete variable domain (other parts from reference TRBV7-3 and TRBJ2-1): GAGVSQTPSNKVTEKGKYVELRCDPISGHTALYWYRQSLGQGPEFLIYFQGTGAADDSGLPNDRFFAVRPEGSVSTLKIQRTERGDSAVYLCASSFGGANNEQFFGPGTRLTVL.

Points on this clonotype: It may be a read error: a sequence one base away is much more abundant. The CDR3 nucleotides are TGCAGTGCTAGAGCCGAGAATAGCAATCAGCCCCAGAATTTT. Translating it yields CSARAENSNQPQNF. The gene calls are TRBV20-1 and TRBJ1-5; no reliable D call. This CDR3 is 14 amino acids long. From germline, CDR1 is DFQATT and CDR2 SNEGSKA (reference sequence).

The chain recombines TRBV29-1 with TRBJ1-5, with 7 bases aligning to TRBD1. CDR3 length: 13 residues. After removal of 3 bases from V and 6 bases from J, the junction contained 5 bases not matched to a gene. Looked up from germline, CDR1 is SQVTM and CDR2 is ANQGSEA. The CDR3 loop reads CSVDRGGGQPQHF. CDR3 sequence (DNA): TGCAGCGTTGATAGAGGGGGCGGTCAGCCCCAGCATTTT.

This chain connects TRBV6-2 or TRBV6-3 to TRBJ1-2, with 9 bases lining up with TRBD1. The CDR3 has 13 residues. J gave up 6 bases and V 5 bases, and 4 bases lay outside the gene matches. The germline V gene encodes CDR1 MNHEY and CDR2 SVGEGT. The CDR3, as DNA: TGTGCCAGCAGTCCCCGGACAGGGGATGGCTACACCTTC. It translates to CASSPRTGDGYTF.

In DNA, the CDR3 is TGTGCCAGCAGCTTCGGTAGGGACTATGGCTACACCTTC. This sequence encodes CASSFGRDYGYTF. The chain is built from TRBV7-9 and TRBJ1-2; no clear D. Germline CDR1 and CDR2: SEHNR and FQNEAQ (reference sequence). The CDR3 contains 13 residues. The V and J ends lost 3 bases and 3 bases respectively, with 8 bases between them.

In this sample, this clonotype turned up many times. This chain joins TRBV20-1 and TRBJ1-4, with 8 bases identical to TRBD1. There are 13 residues in the CDR3. V was pared by 6 bases and J by 8 bases, with 8 bases of the junction left unmatched. The germline CDR1 and CDR2 sequences are DFQATT and SNEGSKA (reference sequence). The CDR3 nucleotides read TGCAGTGCCCCGGACAGGGTGGGAGAAAAACTGTTTTTT. This translates into CSAPDRVGEKLFF.

In this sample, this clonotype turned up a few times. The rearrangement links TRBV9 to TRBJ2-7; a weak D match, TRBD1 (6 bases). The CDR3 loop spans 15 amino acids. With 0 bases removed from V and 3 bases from J, the gap between germline ends came to 13 bases. The germline V gene encodes CDR1 SGDLS and CDR2 YYNGEE. The CDR3 region has the DNA TGTGCCAGCAGCGTAGCAATGGACAGAGACTACGAGCAGTACTTC. The encoded protein is CASSVAMDRDYEQYF.

By proportion, this clonotype is medium-sized (0.01 to 0.1%). The V and J genes are TRBV5-1 and TRBJ2-7; 8 nucleotides align to TRBD1. The V and J ends lost 4 bases and 2 bases, in that order; junction bases with no gene match: 8. The germline gives CDR1 SGHRS, CDR2 YFSETQ. This CDR3 is built from 15 residues. The CDR3 region has the DNA TGCGCCAGCAGCCCCACAGGGGGAAGGACCTACGAGCAGTACTTC. Its protein is CASSPTGGRTYEQYF.